The source of this T cell receptor beta chain is a study of T cell responses to AZD1222 COVID-19 vaccine. Study results and limitations: Clonal diversity may have been underestimated, and the donors were mostly white British, with more females than males. Spike regions recognized by vaccine-associated CD4 TCRs spanned the protein, led by 160-218 and 743-854. Baseline serostatus was positive in only a handful of AZD1222 recipients.

Assay used: immunoSEQ multiplex PCR; TCRdb lists only in-frame clones, some missing. The sample includes 95,000 to 150,000 clones, roughly nine tenths of them seen just once. This clone was seen a handful of times. Its antigen is unknown. Germline V gene lookup returns CDR1 GTSNPN and CDR2 SVGIG (reference sequence). This CDR3 has 13 residues. V lost 3 bases and J lost 0, with 3 bases in between. The receptor was isolated from an adult in good health. This sequence joins TRBV30 and TRBJ1-6; no clear D gene. Sequences were derived from peripheral blood, sampled on day 0 of AZD1222 vaccination. As DNA, the CDR3 is TGTGCCTGGAGGAGCTCCTATAATTCACCCCTCCACTTT. Its protein is CAWRSSYNSPLHF.